The 23 T cell receptor beta chains reported below all come from one sample, sequenced in a study of graft-versus-host responses after intestinal transplantation. The method was immunoSEQ multiplex PCR; TCRdb's version includes in-frame clones alone and lacks a portion of them. The sample includes some 92,000 clones, roughly 92% of them seen just once. Their specific antigens are unknown. Sequences were derived from unstimulated CD4+ T cells sorted from spleen or lymph node cells, sampled before intestinal transplant. The receptors here all came from a human donor who received an intestinal transplant.

The chain employs TRBV5-1 and TRBJ2-3; maybe TRBD1 (6 bases). Trimming took 4 bases from V and 0 from J, leaving 9 bases between them. The CDR3 is made up of 14 amino acids. The V gene's germline CDR1 is SGHRS and CDR2 YFSETQ. CDR3 residues: CASSAGASTDTQYF. The CDR3 DNA sequence: TGCGCCAGCAGCGCAGGGGCTAGCACAGATACGCAGTATTTT.

In its sample, this clone was seen once. CDR3 nucleotides: TGCAGTGCTAGAGATGAGGGTGAAGCTTTCTTT. It is translated as CSARDEGEAFF. The chain uses TRBV20-1 and TRBJ1-1, with D uncertain. The V gene lost 0 bases and the J gene lost 7 bases, with 6 bases spanning the gap. Germline V gene lookup returns CDR1 DFQATT and CDR2 SNEGSKA (reference sequence). The CDR3 sequence is 11 residues long.

The chain has TRBV27 and TRBJ1-1; D gene uncertain. This CDR3 has 15 amino acids. The V and J ends lost 2 bases and 0 bases respectively, with 10 bases between them. Germline V lookup: CDR1 MNHEY, CDR2 SMNVEV (reference sequence). CDR3 bases: TGTGCCAGCAGTTTAGGGCAGAAACTGAACACTGAAGCTTTCTTT. Amino acids: CASSLGQKLNTEAFF.

Points on this clone: Distinct nucleotide sequences in the sample also encode this CDR3. The V gene is TRBV27, the J gene TRBJ2-1; D might be TRBD2 (6 bases). Per germline, CDR1 MNHEY and CDR2 SMNVEV (reference sequence). The CDR3 extends over 16 amino acids. V was pared by 6 bases and J by 5 bases, with 20 bases between. The CDR3 DNA sequence: TGTGCCAGCAGCTCTCCGACTAGAGATAAAGACAATGAGCAGTTCTTC. It translates to CASSSPTRDKDNEQFF.

The chain carries TRBV7-9 and TRBJ1-3; D is undetermined. V gave up 6 bases and J gave up 3 bases, with 9 bases separating them. The CDR3 is made up of 13 amino acids. Germline CDR1 is SEHNR and CDR2 is FQNEAQ (reference sequence). CDR3 amino acids: CASSFRRGNTIYF. The CDR3 coding sequence is TGTGCCAGCAGTTTTAGGCGTGGAAACACCATATATTTT.

This chain connects TRBV5-1 to TRBJ1-1; no clear D. This CDR3 is 14 amino acids long. Germline V gene lookup returns CDR1 SGHRS and CDR2 YFSETQ. V lost 4 bases, J lost 3 bases, and 13 bases lay in between. CDR3 DNA sequence: TGCGCCAGCAGCCCAGCGCTAGATGACACTGAAGCTTTCTTT. Residues: CASSPALDDTEAFF.

The chain's CDR3 is CASSRRSLGLAGRSGANVLTF. CDR3 DNA sequence: TGTGCCAGCAGTCGACGGAGCCTCGGACTAGCGGGCCGCTCTGGGGCCAACGTCCTGACTTTC. The genes are TRBV27 and TRBJ2-6; 11 positions match TRBD2. Per germline, CDR1 MNHEY and CDR2 SMNVEV (reference sequence). V was pared by 5 bases and J by 0 bases, with 15 bases of the junction left unmatched. The CDR3 is 21 amino acids.

The chain recombines TRBV18 with TRBJ2-3; D unclear. CDR3 length equals 12 residues. V lost 1 base and J lost 1, with 0 bases in between. In germline, CDR1 is KGHSH, CDR2 LQKENI. This CDR3 reads CASSPRTDTQYF. The CDR3 DNA reads TGTGCCAGCTCACCACGCACAGATACGCAGTATTTT.

The chain employs TRBV6-1 and TRBJ1-3; tentative D call: TRBD1 (5 bases). The CDR3 is made up of 15 amino acids. Germline CDR1 is MNHNS and CDR2 is SASEGT. Deletions cut 2 bases from V and 4 bases from J, with 12 bases between. This chain's CDR3 is CASSEIRTFGNTIYF. The CDR3 bases are TGTGCCAGCAGTGAAATTAGGACATTCGGAAACACCATATATTTT.

CDR3 DNA sequence: TGTGCCAGCGGGGGTACCACAGATACGCAGTATTTT. It codes for CASGGTTDTQYF. The rearrangement joins TRBV19 to TRBJ2-3, with a possible D match to TRBD2 (6 bases). Trimming shortened V by 9 bases and J by 2 bases, and 9 bases separated the two germline ends. This CDR3 has 12 residues. Germline V gene sequence: CDR1 LNHDA, CDR2 SQIVND (reference sequence).

This rearrangement joins TRBV28 to TRBJ2-1, with D uncertain. V was clipped by 2 bases and J by 2 bases, with 13 bases between them. Germline CDR1 MDHEN, CDR2 SYDVKM. This CDR3 has 16 residues. CDR3 in amino acids: CASSLSTTPAYNEQFF. The CDR3 DNA reads TGTGCCAGCAGTTTAAGTACAACCCCAGCCTACAATGAGCAGTTCTTC.

V and J are TRBV9 and TRBJ2-7; tentative D call: TRBD1 (6 bases). Germline values: CDR1 SGDLS, CDR2 YYNGEE. V lost 3 bases and J 5 bases, leaving 15 bases between the germline ends. The CDR3 has 14 residues. CDR3 nucleotides: TGTGCCAGCAGCGCCCGGGTGGGACACGACGAGCAGTACTTC. It is translated as CASSARVGHDEQYF.

This rearrangement joins TRBV7-9 to TRBJ2-7; perhaps TRBD2 as D (6 bases). There are 16 residues in the CDR3. The germline CDR1 and CDR2 sequences are SEHNR and FQNEAQ (reference sequence). The V gene lost 5 bases and the J gene lost 2 bases, with 19 bases spanning the gap. Written as DNA, the CDR3 is TGTGCCAGCAGCCGAATGGGGCGGGACTCAGCCTACGAGCAGTACTTC. Translated, it gives CASSRMGRDSAYEQYF.

CDR3 sequence reads: CASIGGNTGELFF. The CDR3 DNA sequence: TGCGCCTCAATCGGGGGAAACACCGGGGAGCTGTTTTTT. This chain joins TRBV5-1 and TRBJ2-2; D might be TRBD2 (6 bases). Germline CDR1 and CDR2: SGHRS and YFSETQ. CDR3 length: 13 amino acids. V was shortened by 10 bases and J by 2 bases, with 12 bases between the two germline ends.

This chain links TRBV7-6 with TRBJ2-2; weak D call: TRBD2 (6 bases). The germline gives CDR1 SGHVS, CDR2 FNYEAQ. The CDR3 length is 15 residues. Trimming took 1 base from V and 4 from J, leaving 10 bases between them. The CDR3 sequence is CASSLVGGGTGELFF. In nucleotides, the CDR3 is TGTGCCAGCAGCTTAGTCGGGGGAGGCACCGGGGAGCTGTTTTTT.

The rearrangement joins TRBV19 to TRBJ1-2; 7 nucleotides line up with TRBD1. The CDR3 spans 15 residues. Germline V gene data show CDR1 as LNHDA and CDR2 as SQIVND (reference sequence). Trimming removed 5 bases from V and 0 bases from J; junction bases left unmatched: 6. CDR3 amino acids: CASSLGQEPNYGYTF. The DNA for the CDR3 is TGTGCCAGTAGTCTCGGACAGGAGCCTAACTATGGCTACACCTTC.

V gene TRBV7-3 combines with J gene TRBJ2-7; D uncertain. CDR1 SGHTA and CDR2 FQGTGA come from the germline V gene. Trimming shortened V by 2 bases and J by 0 bases, and 11 bases separated the two germline ends. CDR3 size: 15 residues. The CDR3 sequence: CASSLSADSSYEQYF. Written as DNA, the CDR3 is TGTGCCAGCAGCTTATCCGCGGATAGCTCCTACGAGCAGTACTTC.

V is TRBV6-1 and J is TRBJ1-2; D unclear. V was clipped by 5 bases and J by 7 bases, with 8 bases between them. The CDR3 extends over 11 amino acids. The germline V gene encodes CDR1 MNHNS and CDR2 SASEGT. In DNA, the CDR3 is TGTGCCAGCAGTCCTCCGGGTGGCTACACCTTC. Translating it yields CASSPPGGYTF.

The rearrangement joins TRBV7-6 to TRBJ2-2; TRBD2 aligns across 7 bases. The V gene's germline CDR1 is SGHVS and CDR2 FNYEAQ. This CDR3 comprises 16 residues. J gave up 1 base and V 0 bases, and 2 bases lay outside the gene matches. CDR3 amino acids: CASSLAPGGNTGELFF. CDR3 DNA: TGTGCCAGCAGCTTAGCCCCGGGGGGGAACACCGGGGAGCTGTTTTTT.

The gene calls are TRBV6-5 and TRBJ1-2; TRBD1 agrees at 7 bases. This CDR3 has 14 amino acids. Germline CDR1 is MNHEY and CDR2 is SVGAGI. With 3 bases clipped from V and 7 bases from J, the junction kept 8 bases outside the gene matches. The CDR3 loop reads CASSYDRQGVGYTF. In nucleotides, the CDR3 is TGTGCCAGCAGTTATGATAGGCAGGGGGTTGGCTACACCTTC.

V usage is TRBV6-1 and J usage is TRBJ2-1, with D maybe TRBD2 (6 bases). Germline lookup yields CDR1 MNHNS and CDR2 SASEGT. CDR3 size: 14 residues. The germline V and J ends were trimmed by 4 bases and 7 bases, with 14 bases remaining between them. CDR3 protein: CASSVTGGWNEQFF. CDR3 bases: TGTGCCAGCAGTGTTACCGGGGGTTGGAATGAGCAGTTCTTC.

Here the CDR3 reads CASSMPWALQETQYF. The CDR3 region has the DNA TGTGCCAGTAGTATGCCGTGGGCCCTCCAAGAGACCCAGTACTTC. The chain links TRBV19 to TRBJ2-5; D uncertain. CDR1 and CDR2 (germline): LNHDA, SQIVND (reference sequence). The length of the CDR3 is 15 residues. Trimming pared 3 bases from V and 1 base from J, leaving 12 bases between.

The rearrangement uses TRBV10-2 and TRBJ2-2, with TRBD2 identical over 9 bases. V lost 4 bases, J lost 5 bases, and 5 bases stayed unmatched. Looked up from germline, CDR1 is WSHSY and CDR2 is SAAADI. The CDR3 loop spans 15 amino acids. The CDR3 spells CASSGQAGGTGELFF. CDR3 sequence (DNA): TGCGCCAGCAGTGGGCAAGCGGGAGGAACCGGGGAGCTGTTTTTT.